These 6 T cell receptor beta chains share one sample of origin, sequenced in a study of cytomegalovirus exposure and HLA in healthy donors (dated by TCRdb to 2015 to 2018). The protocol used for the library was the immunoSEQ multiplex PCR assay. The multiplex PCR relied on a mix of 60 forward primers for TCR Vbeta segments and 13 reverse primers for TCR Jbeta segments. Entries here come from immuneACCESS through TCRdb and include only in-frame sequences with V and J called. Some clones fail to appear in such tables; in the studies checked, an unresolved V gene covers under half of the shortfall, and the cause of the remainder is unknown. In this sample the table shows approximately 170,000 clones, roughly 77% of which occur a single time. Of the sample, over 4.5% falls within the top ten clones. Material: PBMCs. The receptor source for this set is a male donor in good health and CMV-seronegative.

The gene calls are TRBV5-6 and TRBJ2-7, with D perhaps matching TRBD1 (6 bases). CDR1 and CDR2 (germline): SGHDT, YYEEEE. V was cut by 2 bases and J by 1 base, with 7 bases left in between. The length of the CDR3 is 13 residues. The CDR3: CASSFTGSYEQYF. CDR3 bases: TGTGCCAGCAGCTTTACAGGGTCCTACGAGCAGTACTTC.

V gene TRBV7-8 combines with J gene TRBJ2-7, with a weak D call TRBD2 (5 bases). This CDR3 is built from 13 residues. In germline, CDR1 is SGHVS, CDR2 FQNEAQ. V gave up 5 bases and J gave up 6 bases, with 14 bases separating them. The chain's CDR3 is CASSPGESCEQYF. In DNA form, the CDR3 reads TGTGCCAGCAGCCCTGGGGAGAGCTGCGAGCAGTACTTC.

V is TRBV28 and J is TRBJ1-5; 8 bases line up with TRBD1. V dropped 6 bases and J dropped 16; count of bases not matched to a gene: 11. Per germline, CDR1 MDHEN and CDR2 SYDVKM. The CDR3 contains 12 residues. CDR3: CASSRTGYNEHF. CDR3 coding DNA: TGTGCCAGCAGCCGGACAGGGTATAACGAACATTTT.

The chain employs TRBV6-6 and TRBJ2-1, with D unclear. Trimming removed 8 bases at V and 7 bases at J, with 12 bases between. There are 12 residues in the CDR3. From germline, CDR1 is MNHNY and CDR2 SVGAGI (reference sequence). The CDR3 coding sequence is TGTGCCAGCCAGACCCCCGGGAATGAGCAGTTCTTC. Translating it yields CASQTPGNEQFF.

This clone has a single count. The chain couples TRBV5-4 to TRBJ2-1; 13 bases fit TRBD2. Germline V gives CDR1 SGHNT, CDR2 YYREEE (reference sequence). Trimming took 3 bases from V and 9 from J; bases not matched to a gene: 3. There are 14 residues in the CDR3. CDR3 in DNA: TGTGCCAGCAGCTCGGGACTAGCGGGGAGTGAGCAGTTCTTC. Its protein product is CASSSGLAGSEQFF.

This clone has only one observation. The CDR3 loop reads CASSGETGTF. CDR3 nucleotides: TGTGCCAGCTCGGGCGAAACTGGGACCTTC. The chain combines TRBV18 with TRBJ1-2; D is undetermined. The germline V gene has CDR1 KGHSH and CDR2 LQKENI. CDR3 length equals 10 residues. V was trimmed by 6 bases and J by 14 bases, leaving 13 bases between them.